A single sample is the source of the 4 T cell receptor beta chains below, sequenced in a study of CD8 T cells in ankylosing spondylitis. TCRdb called the 5' RACE reads again in MiXCR, with one record for every CDR3 protein. This sample has just over 300,000 distinct CDR3 sequences; around 21% occur once, and the top ten carry 3.5%. Sequences were obtained from blood, either unsorted or a sorted T cell fraction (not recorded which). These receptors were taken from a female donor with ankylosing spondylitis or in good health (not recorded which).

This clonotype was counted between two and nine times. The chain recombines TRBV6-6 with TRBJ2-2; D is unclear. This CDR3 comprises 13 residues. The V gene lost 5 bases and the J gene lost 6 bases, with 10 bases spanning the gap. The germline V gene encodes CDR1 MNHNY and CDR2 SVGAGI (reference sequence). CDR3 DNA sequence: TGTGCCAGCAGTCGTAGTAACTCCGGGGAGCTGTTTTTT. Its protein product is CASSRSNSGELFF.

This clonotype has only one observation. This rearrangement joins TRBV12-3 or TRBV12-4 to TRBJ1-1; D perhaps matches TRBD1 (5 bases). The CDR3 consists of 16 residues. Trimming shortened V by 6 bases and J by 0 bases, and 17 bases separated the two germline ends. The CDR3 DNA reads TGTGCCAGCAGGCGACGGGGGGGGGTAATGAACACTGAAGCTTTCTTT. Translating gives CASRRRGGVMNTEAFF.

In this sample, this clonotype turned up a few times. This chain connects TRBV28 to TRBJ2-6, with D unresolved. The V end was cut by 10 bases, the J end by 1 base, with 5 bases between. CDR3 length: 12 residues. In germline, CDR1 is MDHEN, CDR2 SYDVKM. The CDR3 DNA sequence: TGTGCCACCCATTCTGGGGCCAACGTCCTGACTTTC. Translated: CATHSGANVLTF.

The rearrangement joins TRBV6-5 to TRBJ2-7, with 7 bases fitting TRBD1. In germline, CDR1 is MNHEY, CDR2 SVGAGI. With V trimmed by 4 bases and J by 3 bases, 9 bases remained unmatched. The CDR3 runs to 15 residues. The CDR3 coding sequence is TGTGCCAGCAGTTTCCCGGGACAGACGCACTACGAGCAGTACTTC. It encodes CASSFPGQTHYEQYF.